This record concerns one T cell receptor (beta chain) sequence. Its antigen is currently unknown. The table came from immunoSEQ multiplex PCR; TCRdb's copy has only in-frame clones and leaves some out. This repertoire shows around 31,000 clones, more than 60% found once; its top ten account for 3% to 3.5%. CDR3 length: 15 amino acids. CDR1 is MDHEN and CDR2 is SYDVKM in the germline V gene. V gave up 7 bases and J gave up 5 bases; unmatched junction bases: 8. The data belong to a study of CD4 T cells in relation to SARS-CoV-2 and coronaviruses. This clonotype originated in an adult with COVID-19. The chain couples TRBV28 to TRBJ2-6; the match to TRBD2 covers 7 bases. Input material: memory CD4+ T cells from PBMCs, cultured in vitro. CDR3 sequence (DNA): TGTGCCAGCACCGCCGGGGGGTATAGGGCCAACGTCCTGACTTTC. Protein sequence: CASTAGGYRANVLTF.